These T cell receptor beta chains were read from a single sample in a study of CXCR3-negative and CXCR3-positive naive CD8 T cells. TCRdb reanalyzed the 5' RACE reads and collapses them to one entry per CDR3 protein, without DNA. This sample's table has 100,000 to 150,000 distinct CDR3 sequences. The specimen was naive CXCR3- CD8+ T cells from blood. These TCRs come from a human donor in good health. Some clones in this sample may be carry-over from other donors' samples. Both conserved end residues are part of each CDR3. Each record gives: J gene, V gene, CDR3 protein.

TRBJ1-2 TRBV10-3 CAIRRTGVEDGYTF
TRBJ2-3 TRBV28 CASSLSSVLAGGPGGLRVNTQYF
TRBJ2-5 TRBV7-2 CASSLRGPMALQETQYF
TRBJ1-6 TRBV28 CASSETAISYNSPLHF
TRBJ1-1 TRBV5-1 CASSWGQGVTNTEAFF
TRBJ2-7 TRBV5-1 CASSLRQGTMDEQYF
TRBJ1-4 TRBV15 CATQDRVREKLFF
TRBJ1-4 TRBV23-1 CASSQSGWQGGEKLFF
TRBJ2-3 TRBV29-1 CSVVSGGSGDTQYF
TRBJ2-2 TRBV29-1 CSVTSADRAGGELFF
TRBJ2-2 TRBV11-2 CASSFSLTGSTGELFF
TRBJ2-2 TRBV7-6 CASSLDPGELFF
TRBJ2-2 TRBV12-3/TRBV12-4 CASRGTGFTGELFF
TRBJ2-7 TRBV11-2 CASSALTSRTLYEQYF
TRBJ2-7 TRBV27 CASSSGRGYEQYF
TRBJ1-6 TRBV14 CASSPGHTNSPLHF
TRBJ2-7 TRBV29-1 CSVEWGSESYEQYF
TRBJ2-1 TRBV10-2 CASRGTLEQFF
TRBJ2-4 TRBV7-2 CASSLALVFGIQYF
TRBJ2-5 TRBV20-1 CSAAPQGLETQYF
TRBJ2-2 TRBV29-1 CSSSSGVGTGELFF
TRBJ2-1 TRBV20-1 CSARDGYSNEQFF
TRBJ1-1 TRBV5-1 CASSFLRSENTEAFF
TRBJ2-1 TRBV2 CASSEAGEYYNEQFF
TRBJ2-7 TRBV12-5 CASGLSPEQYF
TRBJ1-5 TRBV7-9 CASSSLRDRGTEQPQHF
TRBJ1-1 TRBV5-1 CASSSQGATTEAFF
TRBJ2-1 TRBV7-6 CASSLDGPGLFSYNEQFF
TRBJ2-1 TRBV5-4 CASNDLGGNNEQFF
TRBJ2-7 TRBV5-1 CASSLSGTSGPYEQYF
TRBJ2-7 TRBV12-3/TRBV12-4 CASSLGHPGEQYF
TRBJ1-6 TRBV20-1 CSASAGDNSPLHF
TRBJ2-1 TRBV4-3 CASSYGQANEQFF